This TCR beta chain was retrieved from a study of T cell responses to AZD1222 COVID-19 vaccine. Broader study findings: Reportedly, nearly half of unique spike TCRs recognized epitopes outside B.1.351/B.1.1.7 mutations. Donors were mostly white British, more females; clonal diversity possibly underestimated.

It was second doses at about 4 or about 12 weeks that were pooled. On this clone: Antigen specificity is unknown.

Some clones are missing from TCRdb's copy, which holds only in-frame ones; the method was immunoSEQ multiplex PCR. The data contain tens of thousands of clones, around 90% of them singletons. Germline-derived CDR1 and CDR2 are SGHTA and FQGNSA. The J segment lost 8 bases and the V segment lost 3 bases, leaving 1 base of the junction unmatched. The CDR3 spans 13 residues. The rearrangement joins TRBV7-2 to TRBJ2-2; 9 positions match TRBD2. Sequenced here: peripheral blood, sampled 28 days after the second AZD1222 dose. The source is an adult who received the AZD1222 COVID-19 vaccine. The CDR3 is CASSFSGSGELFF. In DNA form, the CDR3 reads TGTGCCAGCAGCTTTAGCGGGAGTGGGGAGCTGTTTTTT.